These 2 T cell receptor beta chains share one sample of origin, sequenced in a study of shared clonotypes between healthy human individuals. TCRdb's copy holds only in-frame clones and misses some; the assay was immunoSEQ multiplex PCR. This sample has approximately 1.5 million clones, with less than 99% found just once. The sample consisted of naive CD4+ T cells sorted from blood. Noted subset: CD45RA+ positively selected. These receptors all stem from a man aged 25-40 years in good health.

The chain links TRBV10-1 to TRBJ2-1; D remains unclear. This CDR3 has 14 amino acids. Germline CDR1 WNHNN, CDR2 SYGVQD (reference sequence). Trimming cost V 2 bases and J 9 bases, with 14 bases left between them. The CDR3 DNA reads TGCGCCAGCAGTGAGCCCGGAGACGACACTGAGCAGTTCTTC. Amino acid sequence: CASSEPGDDTEQFF.

The chain carries TRBV5-4 and TRBJ1-1; tentative D call: TRBD1 (6 bases). This CDR3 spans 14 amino acids. CDR1 is SGHNT and CDR2 is YYREEE in the germline V gene (reference sequence). The V end was cut by 5 bases, the J end by 4 bases, with 15 bases between. Here the CDR3 DNA reads TGTGCCAGCAGAGCAGGGGCCCAGGGCACTGAAGCTTTCTTT. It yields the protein CASRAGAQGTEAFF.